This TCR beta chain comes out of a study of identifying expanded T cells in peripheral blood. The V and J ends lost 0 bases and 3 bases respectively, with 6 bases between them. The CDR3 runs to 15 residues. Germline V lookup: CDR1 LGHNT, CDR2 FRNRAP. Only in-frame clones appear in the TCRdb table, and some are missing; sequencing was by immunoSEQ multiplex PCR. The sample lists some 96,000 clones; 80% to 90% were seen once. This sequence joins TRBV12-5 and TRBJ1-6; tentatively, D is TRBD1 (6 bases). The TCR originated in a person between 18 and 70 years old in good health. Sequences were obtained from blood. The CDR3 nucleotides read TGTGCTAGTGGTTTGGTACAGGGCTATAATTCACCCCTCCACTTT. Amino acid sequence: CASGLVQGYNSPLHF.